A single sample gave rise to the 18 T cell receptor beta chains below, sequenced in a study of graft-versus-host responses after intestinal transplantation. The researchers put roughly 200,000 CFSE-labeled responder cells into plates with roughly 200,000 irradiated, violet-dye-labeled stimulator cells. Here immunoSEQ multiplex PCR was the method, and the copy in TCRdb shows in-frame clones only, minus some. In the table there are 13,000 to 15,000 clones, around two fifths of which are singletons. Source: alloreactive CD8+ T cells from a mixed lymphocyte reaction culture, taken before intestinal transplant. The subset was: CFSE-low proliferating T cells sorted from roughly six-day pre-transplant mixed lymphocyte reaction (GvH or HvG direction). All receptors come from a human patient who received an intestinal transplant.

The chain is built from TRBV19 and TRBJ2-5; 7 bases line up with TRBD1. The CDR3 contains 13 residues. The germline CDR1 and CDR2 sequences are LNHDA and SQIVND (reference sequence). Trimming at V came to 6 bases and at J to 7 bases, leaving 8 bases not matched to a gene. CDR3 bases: TGTGCCAGTAGGTCTACAGGGGACGCGACCCAGTACTTC. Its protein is CASRSTGDATQYF.

CDR3 sequence reads: CASSQDWAPRETQYF. CDR3 coding DNA: TGCGCCAGCAGCCAAGACTGGGCCCCAAGGGAGACCCAGTACTTC. The chain couples TRBV4-1 to TRBJ2-5; D is unresolved. V shed 0 bases and J shed 5 bases, with 13 bases lying between them. The CDR3 consists of 15 residues. Germline CDR1 MGHRA, CDR2 YSYEKL.

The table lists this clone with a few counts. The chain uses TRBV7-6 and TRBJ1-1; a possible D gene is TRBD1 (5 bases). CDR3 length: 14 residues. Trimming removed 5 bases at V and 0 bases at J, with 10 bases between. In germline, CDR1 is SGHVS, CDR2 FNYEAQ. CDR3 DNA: TGTGCCAGCAGCCCCCAGGGCATGAACACTGAAGCTTTCTTT. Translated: CASSPQGMNTEAFF.

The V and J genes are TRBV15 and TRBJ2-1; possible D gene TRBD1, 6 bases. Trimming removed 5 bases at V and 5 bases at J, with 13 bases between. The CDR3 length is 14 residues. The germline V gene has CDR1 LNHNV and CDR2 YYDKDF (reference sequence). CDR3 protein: CATSVMRGNNEQFF. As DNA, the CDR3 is TGTGCCACCAGCGTGATGAGGGGGAACAATGAGCAGTTCTTC.

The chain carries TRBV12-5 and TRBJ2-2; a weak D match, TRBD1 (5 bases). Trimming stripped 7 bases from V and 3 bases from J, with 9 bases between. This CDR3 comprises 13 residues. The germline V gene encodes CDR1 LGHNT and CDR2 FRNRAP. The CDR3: CASVDSYTGELFF. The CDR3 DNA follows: TGTGCTAGTGTTGACAGTTACACCGGGGAGCTGTTTTTT.

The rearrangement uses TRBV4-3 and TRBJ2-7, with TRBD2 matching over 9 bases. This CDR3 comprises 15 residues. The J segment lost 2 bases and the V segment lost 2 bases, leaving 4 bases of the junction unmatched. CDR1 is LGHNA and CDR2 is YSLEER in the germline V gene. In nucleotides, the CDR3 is TGCGCCAGCAGCCAACCCGGGACTAGCCCCTACGAGCAGTACTTC. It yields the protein CASSQPGTSPYEQYF.

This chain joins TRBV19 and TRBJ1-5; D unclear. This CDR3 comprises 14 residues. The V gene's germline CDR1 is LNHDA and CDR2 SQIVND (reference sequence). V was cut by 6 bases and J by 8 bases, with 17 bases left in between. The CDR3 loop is CASRPLPGVEPQHF. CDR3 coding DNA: TGTGCCAGTAGACCCCTCCCCGGAGTAGAGCCCCAGCATTTT.

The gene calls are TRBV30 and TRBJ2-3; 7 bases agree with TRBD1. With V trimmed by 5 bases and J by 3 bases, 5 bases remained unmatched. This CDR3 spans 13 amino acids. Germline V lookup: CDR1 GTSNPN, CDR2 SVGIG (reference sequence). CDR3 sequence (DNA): TGTGCCTGGGACAGGGTTGGGACAGATACGCAGTATTTT. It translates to CAWDRVGTDTQYF.

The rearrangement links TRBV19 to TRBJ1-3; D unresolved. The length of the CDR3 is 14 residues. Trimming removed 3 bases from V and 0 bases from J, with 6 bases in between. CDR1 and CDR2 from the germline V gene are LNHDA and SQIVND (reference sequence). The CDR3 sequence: CASSIGSSGNTIYF. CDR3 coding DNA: TGTGCCAGTAGTATTGGTAGCTCTGGAAACACCATATATTTT.

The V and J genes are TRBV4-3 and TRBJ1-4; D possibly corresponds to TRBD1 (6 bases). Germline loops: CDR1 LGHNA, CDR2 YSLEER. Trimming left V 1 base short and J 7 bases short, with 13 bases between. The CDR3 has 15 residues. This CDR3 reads CASSQGTGFGEKLFF. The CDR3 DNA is TGCGCCAGCAGCCAAGGTACAGGGTTCGGTGAAAAACTGTTTTTT.

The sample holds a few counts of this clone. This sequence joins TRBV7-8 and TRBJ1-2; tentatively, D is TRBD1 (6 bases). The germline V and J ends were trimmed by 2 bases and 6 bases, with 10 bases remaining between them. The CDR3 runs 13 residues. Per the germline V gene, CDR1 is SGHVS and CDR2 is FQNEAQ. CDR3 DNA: TGTGCCAGCAGCTTATATGCAGGGGATGGCTACACCTTC. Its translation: CASSLYAGDGYTF.

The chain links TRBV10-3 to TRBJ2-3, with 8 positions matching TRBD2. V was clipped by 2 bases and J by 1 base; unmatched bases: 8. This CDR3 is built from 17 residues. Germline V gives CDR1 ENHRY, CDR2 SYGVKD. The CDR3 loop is CAISELGGGSGTDTQYF. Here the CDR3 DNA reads TGTGCCATCAGTGAGCTCGGGGGGGGTAGCGGCACAGATACGCAGTATTTT.

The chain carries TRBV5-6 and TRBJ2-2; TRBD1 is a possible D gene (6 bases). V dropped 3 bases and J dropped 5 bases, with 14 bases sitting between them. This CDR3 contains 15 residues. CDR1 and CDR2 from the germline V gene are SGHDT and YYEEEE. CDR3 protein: CASSSYATGTGELFF. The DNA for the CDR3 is TGTGCCAGCAGCTCCTATGCAACAGGGACCGGGGAGCTGTTTTTT.

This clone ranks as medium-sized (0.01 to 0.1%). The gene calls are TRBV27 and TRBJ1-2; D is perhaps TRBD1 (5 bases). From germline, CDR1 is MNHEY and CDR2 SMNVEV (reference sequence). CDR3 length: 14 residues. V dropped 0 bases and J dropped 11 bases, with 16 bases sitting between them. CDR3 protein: CASSLSVAGTGYTF. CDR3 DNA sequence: TGTGCCAGCAGTTTATCGGTTGCGGGGACGGGGTACACCTTC.

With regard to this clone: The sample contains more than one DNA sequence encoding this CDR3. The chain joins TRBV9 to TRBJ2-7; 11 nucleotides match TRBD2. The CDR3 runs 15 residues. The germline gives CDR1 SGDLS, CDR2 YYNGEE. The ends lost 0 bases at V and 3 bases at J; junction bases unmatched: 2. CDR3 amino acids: CASSVGTSGSYEQYF. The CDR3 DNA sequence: TGTGCCAGCAGCGTAGGAACTAGCGGGAGCTACGAGCAGTACTTC.

The CDR3 loop is CASSLGLGRGTDTQYF. CDR3 DNA: TGTGCCAGCAGTCTCGGACTAGGGAGAGGCACAGATACGCAGTATTTT. The chain combines TRBV27 with TRBJ2-3; 7 nucleotides line up with TRBD2. From germline, CDR1 is MNHEY and CDR2 SMNVEV (reference sequence). V trimming: 5 bases; J trimming: 1 base; junction bases outside the gene matches: 9. The CDR3 totals 16 residues.

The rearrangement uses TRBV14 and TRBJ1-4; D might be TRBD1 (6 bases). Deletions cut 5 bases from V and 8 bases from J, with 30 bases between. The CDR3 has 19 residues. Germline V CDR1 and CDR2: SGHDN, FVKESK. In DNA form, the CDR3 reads TGTGCCAGCAGCTCTTTAAACCGGACAGTACTCTACCCCGGGGAAAAACTGTTTTTT. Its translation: CASSSLNRTVLYPGEKLFF.

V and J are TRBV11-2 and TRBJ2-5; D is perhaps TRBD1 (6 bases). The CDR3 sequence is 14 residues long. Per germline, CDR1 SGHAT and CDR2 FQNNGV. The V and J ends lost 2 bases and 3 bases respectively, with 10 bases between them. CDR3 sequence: CASSLFSGEETQYF. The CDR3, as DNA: TGTGCCAGCAGCTTATTCTCAGGGGAAGAGACCCAGTACTTC.